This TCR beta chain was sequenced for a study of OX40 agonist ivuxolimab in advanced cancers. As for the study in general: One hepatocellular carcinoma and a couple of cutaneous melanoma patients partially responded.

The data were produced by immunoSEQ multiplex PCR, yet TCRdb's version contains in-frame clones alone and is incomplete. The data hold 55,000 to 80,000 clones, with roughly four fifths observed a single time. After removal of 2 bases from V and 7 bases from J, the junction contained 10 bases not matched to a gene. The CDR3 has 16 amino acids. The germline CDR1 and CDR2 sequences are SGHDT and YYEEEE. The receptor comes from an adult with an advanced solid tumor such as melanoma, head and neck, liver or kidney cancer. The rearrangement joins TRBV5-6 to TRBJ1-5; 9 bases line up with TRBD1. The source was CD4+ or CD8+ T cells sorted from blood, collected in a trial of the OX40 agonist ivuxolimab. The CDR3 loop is CASSLAGTGNRQPQHF. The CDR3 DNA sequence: TGTGCCAGCAGCTTAGCTGGGACAGGGAATCGCCAGCCCCAGCATTTT.